This T cell receptor (beta chain) was found in a study of blood T cell repertoires in COVID-19. Study details: From the United States, Italy and Spain came samples of acute and convalescent COVID-19.

Method: immunoSEQ multiplex PCR; TCRdb's copy keeps in-frame clones and lacks some. The table has hundreds of thousands of clones, roughly nine tenths seen once. The CDR3 spans 16 residues. CDR1 is SGHNT, CDR2 YYREEE, per germline (reference sequence). Losses at the gene ends were 3 bases for V and 4 bases for J; bases not matched to a gene: 9. The age range of participants was about 18 to 89 years, with residence in about two dozen US areas. Recovered Cohort 3 donors showed two negative PCRs, clearance, or symptom resolution. The V and J genes are TRBV5-4 and TRBJ2-1; TRBD1 matches at 8 bases. This TCR was recovered from a man in his sixties who had recovered from COVID-19. Source material: PBMCs or T cells enriched from blood (not recorded which). The CDR3 DNA reads TGTGCCAGCAGCTCCTCGGTGACAGGGGTTTACAATGAGCAGTTCTTC. Translating gives CASSSSVTGVYNEQFF.